The 24 T cell receptor beta chains listed next were all sequenced from one sample in a study of CD4+ T cells in melanoma. The table came from immunoSEQ multiplex PCR; TCRdb's copy has only in-frame clones and leaves some out. This sample carries about 140,000 clones, approximately 91% of them seen once, and the ten largest clones take less than 2%. The receptors derive from a human donor with melanoma.

J is TRBJ1-1 and V is TRBV7-9; D remains unclear. This CDR3 region has 14 residues. Trimming took 3 bases from V and 5 from J, leaving 13 bases between them. Germline V gives CDR1 SEHNR, CDR2 FQNEAQ (reference sequence). The chain's CDR3 is CASSFVGEGTEAFF. DNA of the CDR3: TGTGCCAGCAGCTTCGTTGGTGAGGGAACTGAAGCTTTCTTT.

CDR3 nucleotide sequence: TGCGCCAGCAGCCTACAGGGGACACAAGAGACCCAGTACTTC. Protein product: CASSLQGTQETQYF. The rearrangement links TRBV5-1 to TRBJ2-5; 7 positions agree with TRBD1. The CDR3 has 14 residues. Germline V gene data show CDR1 as SGHRS and CDR2 as YFSETQ. V lost 4 bases and J lost 2; bases outside the gene matches: 5.

The chain carries TRBV19 and TRBJ1-2, with 8 nucleotides matching TRBD1. With V trimmed by 6 bases and J by 6 bases, 6 bases remained unmatched. CDR1 LNHDA and CDR2 SQIVND come from the germline V gene (reference sequence). The CDR3 is made up of 13 amino acids. Here the CDR3 DNA reads TGTGCCAGTAGGGGCAGGGGGCACCATGGCTACACCTTC. This encodes CASRGRGHHGYTF. Full variable domain (remainder filled in from reference TRBV19 and TRBJ1-2): DGGITQSPKYLFRKEGQNVTLSCEQNLNHDAMYWYRQDPGQGLRLIYYSQIVNDFQKGDIAEGYSVSREKKESFPLTVTSAQKNPTAFYLCASRGRGHHGYTFGSGTRLTVV.

The V gene is TRBV18, the J gene TRBJ2-7; D may be TRBD1 (5 bases). CDR1 and CDR2 (germline): KGHSH, LQKENI. The ends were cut back, 2 bases at V and 0 bases at J, with 11 bases in the middle. This CDR3 spans 15 amino acids. CDR3 amino acids: CASSPIVTGSYEQYF. The CDR3 DNA sequence: TGTGCCAGCTCACCAATAGTTACAGGCTCCTACGAGCAGTACTTC.

The chain uses TRBV5-6 and TRBJ2-2; 10 bases line up with TRBD1. CDR1 SGHDT and CDR2 YYEEEE come from the germline V gene. The CDR3 extends over 15 amino acids. Losses at the gene ends were 4 bases for V and 6 bases for J; bases not matched to a gene: 6. The DNA of the CDR3 is TGTGCCAGCAGCCCGGGGACAGGGGTAGCCGGGGAGCTGTTTTTT. Translated: CASSPGTGVAGELFF.

The rearrangement uses TRBV4-1 and TRBJ2-3; D perhaps matches TRBD2 (6 bases). Looked up from germline, CDR1 is MGHRA and CDR2 is YSYEKL. This CDR3 contains 17 residues. V lost 3 bases and J 2 bases, leaving 18 bases between the germline ends. Here the CDR3 DNA reads TGCGCCAGCAGCCATAACCAGGGCGGGGTTAACACAGATACGCAGTATTTT. Translating gives CASSHNQGGVNTDTQYF.

V and J are TRBV13 and TRBJ2-1; 11 bases map to TRBD1. This CDR3 comprises 14 residues. V shed 2 bases and J 8 bases; nucleotides not matched to a gene: 2. Germline V gene lookup returns CDR1 PRHDT and CDR2 FYEKMQ (reference sequence). This CDR3 reads CASSLRTGGDEQFF. In DNA form, the CDR3 reads TGTGCCAGCAGCTTAAGGACAGGGGGCGATGAGCAGTTCTTC. Complete variable domain (other parts from reference TRBV13 and TRBJ2-1): AAGVIQSPRHLIKEKRETATLKCYPIPRHDTVYWYQQGPGQDPQFLISFYEKMQSDKGSIPDRFSAQQFSDYHSELNMSSLELGDSALYFCASSLRTGGDEQFFGPGTRLTVL.

V usage is TRBV5-1 and J usage is TRBJ2-5, with 14 bases that match TRBD2. The CDR3 has 16 residues. J was trimmed by 5 bases and V by 4 bases; bases with no gene match: 7. From germline, CDR1 is SGHRS and CDR2 YFSETQ. CDR3 nucleotide sequence: TGCGCCAGCAGCGCTGGGACTAGCGGGGGTGGGGAGACCCAGTACTTC. It encodes CASSAGTSGGGETQYF.

This sequence joins TRBV5-1 and TRBJ1-5; D not certain. The V end lost 0 bases, the J end lost 5 bases, and 9 bases lay between the germline ends. The germline CDR1 and CDR2 sequences are SGHRS and YFSETQ. The CDR3 contains 14 residues. CDR3 coding DNA: TGCGCCAGCAGCTTGGGGGGTGGAGATCAGCCCCAGCATTTT. Translated, it gives CASSLGGGDQPQHF.

The chain employs TRBV11-2 and TRBJ2-1, with D perhaps being TRBD1 or TRBD2 (6 bases each). CDR1 SGHAT and CDR2 FQNNGV come from the germline V gene. The CDR3 sequence is 16 residues long. V was trimmed by 1 base and J by 2 bases, leaving 12 bases between them. The CDR3 DNA sequence: TGTGCCAGCAGCTTAGGTGGGGGGCTCCCCTACAATGAGCAGTTCTTC. This sequence encodes CASSLGGGLPYNEQFF.

V is TRBV20-1 and J is TRBJ1-1; the D is unclear. The germline V and J ends were trimmed by 3 bases and 10 bases, with 12 bases remaining between them. The germline V gene has CDR1 DFQATT and CDR2 SNEGSKA (reference sequence). This CDR3 is 11 amino acids long. The CDR3 sequence is CSARAQLIAFF. As DNA, the CDR3 is TGCAGTGCTAGGGCCCAGTTGATAGCTTTCTTT.

The chain is built from TRBV5-1 and TRBJ1-1; D perhaps matches TRBD1 (6 bases). Germline-derived CDR1 and CDR2 are SGHRS and YFSETQ. The V end was cut by 4 bases, the J end by 1 base, with 11 bases between. CDR3 length: 14 residues. CDR3 bases: TGCGCCAGCAGCCACGGACAGCCGAACACTGAAGCTTTCTTT. It translates to CASSHGQPNTEAFF.

The chain combines TRBV5-1 with TRBJ2-6; D unclear. The CDR3 consists of 15 residues. Trimming pared 1 base from V and 0 bases from J, leaving 5 bases between. Germline CDR1 reads SGHRS; CDR2 reads YFSETQ. CDR3 protein: CASSLSLSGANVLTF. The DNA of the CDR3 is TGCGCCAGCAGCTTGTCCCTCTCTGGGGCCAACGTCCTGACTTTC.

This clone was seen a single time. The V call is TRBV18, the J call TRBJ1-6; D ambiguous. Per germline, CDR1 KGHSH and CDR2 LQKENI. The CDR3 has 13 amino acids. With 3 bases removed from V and 6 bases from J, the gap between germline ends came to 6 bases. CDR3 coding DNA: TGTGCCAGCTCACCGGTCGTTAATTCACCCCTCCACTTT. Translated: CASSPVVNSPLHF.

The genes are TRBV30 and TRBJ2-2; D is uncertain. Germline values: CDR1 GTSNPN, CDR2 SVGIG (reference sequence). Trimming stripped 6 bases from V and 5 bases from J, with 19 bases between. This CDR3 is built from 15 residues. CDR3 residues: CACLPRDRGTGELFF. The CDR3 DNA reads as TGTGCCTGTCTCCCCCGAGACCGCGGTACCGGGGAGCTGTTTTTT.

This clone showed up just once. The CDR3 here is CASSWRNTGELFF. The CDR3, as DNA: TGTGCCAGTAGTTGGAGAAACACCGGGGAGCTGTTTTTT. This chain connects TRBV19 to TRBJ2-2; D is uncertain. Trimming removed 5 bases from V and 2 bases from J, with 6 bases in between. The V gene's germline CDR1 is LNHDA and CDR2 SQIVND (reference sequence). The CDR3 has 13 amino acids.

This clone appeared a few times. The V gene is TRBV5-1, the J gene TRBJ2-5; tentatively, D is TRBD1 or TRBD2 (5 bases each). CDR1 and CDR2 (germline): SGHRS, YFSETQ. V dropped 0 bases and J dropped 4 bases, with 16 bases sitting between them. This CDR3 comprises 16 residues. The CDR3 DNA reads as TGCGCCAGCAGCTTGGGGTTACATGGGGCGGGAGAGACCCAGTACTTC. It is translated as CASSLGLHGAGETQYF.

This chain joins TRBV18 and TRBJ1-4; D is undetermined. Trimming pared 6 bases from V and 8 bases from J, leaving 16 bases between. The CDR3 loop spans 14 amino acids. CDR1 and CDR2 (germline): KGHSH, LQKENI. This CDR3 is CASSPLAGDEKLFF. CDR3 sequence (DNA): TGTGCCAGCTCCCCCCTAGCGGGAGACGAAAAACTGTTTTTT.

The rearrangement uses TRBV5-1 and TRBJ2-3; no firm D call. The CDR3 runs 13 residues. Germline loops: CDR1 SGHRS, CDR2 YFSETQ. With 2 bases removed from V and 1 base from J, the gap between germline ends came to 5 bases. CDR3 DNA: TGCGCCAGCAGCTTCACGGGCACAGATACGCAGTATTTT. It translates to CASSFTGTDTQYF.

This clone was seen only once. The junction shows a germline mismatch at one end, possibly a read error. This chain joins TRBV7-7 and TRBJ2-5, with D tentatively TRBD1 or TRBD2 (6 bases each). This CDR3 spans 13 amino acids. Germline CDR1 SSHAT, CDR2 FNYEAQ (reference sequence). CDR3 DNA: TGTGCTAGCAGCGTCGGGGGCCGGGAGACCCAGTACTTC. Translating gives CASSVGGRETQYF.

Details on this clone: At one boundary the junction diverges from the germline segment, which might be a read error. CDR3 loop: CASSLDLGTGELFF. The CDR3 coding sequence is TGCGCCAGCAGTTTGGACTTAGGCACCGGGGAGCTGTTTTTT. The V call is TRBV5-1, the J call TRBJ2-2; tentatively, D is TRBD2 (5 bases). Germline assignment: CDR1 SGHRS and CDR2 YFSETQ. The CDR3 runs 14 residues. The full variable domain, with the rest looked up from reference TRBV5-1 and TRBJ2-2, is KAGVTQTPRYLIKTRGQQVTLSCSPISGHRSVSWYQQTPGQGLQFLFEYFSETQRNKGNFPGRFSGRQFSNSRSEMNVSTLELGDSALYLCASSLDLGTGELFFGEGSRLTVL.

This chain connects TRBV5-6 to TRBJ1-2; TRBD1 aligns across 10 bases. V lost 6 bases, J lost 9 bases, and 17 bases stayed unmatched. This CDR3 has 16 amino acids. Germline CDR1 is SGHDT and CDR2 is YYEEEE. The CDR3 bases are TGTGCCAGCACCCTAAGTTCCGGGACAGGGGCGGGGAGCTACACCTTC. As protein: CASTLSSGTGAGSYTF.

The CDR3 spells CASSRERGGSYYEQYF. For the CDR3, the DNA is TGTGCCAGCAGCCGTGAGCGGGGGGGATCCTACTACGAGCAGTACTTC. The chain is built from TRBV4-2 and TRBJ2-7, with TRBD2 matching 10 bases. The CDR3 totals 16 residues. The V and J ends lost 4 bases and 3 bases, in that order; junction bases with no gene match: 9. The germline gives CDR1 LGHNA, CDR2 YNFKEQ.

The chain combines TRBV21-1 with TRBJ2-3; TRBD1 reflects the table's D call only, with no check against the DNA. TRBV21-1 is shown as a pseudogene. The CDR3 contains 15 residues. This CDR3 is CASSPASKGKDTQYF. The CDR3 region has the DNA TGTGCCAGCAGTCCAGCTTCGAAGGGGAAGGATACGCAGTATTTT.